Reported below is one TCR beta chain. What it binds is not known. The hyperthyroidism patients, aged 18 to 65, had been newly diagnosed, with under 2 months' duration. Enrollment excluded any patients with other autoimmune diseases, uncontrolled infections, pregnancy or lactation. CDR1 SQVTM and CDR2 ANQGSEA come from the germline V gene. Trimming shortened V by 4 bases and J by 5 bases, and 12 bases separated the two germline ends. The CDR3 is 12 residues long. These data come from a study of Graves' ophthalmopathy and Graves' hyperthyroidism. Regarding the study as a whole: Thyroid clonotypes that were expanded above 0.001 frequency mostly also appeared in blood.

For repertoire sequencing, the TCR beta CDR3 regions were amplified from RNA transcripts. A first-round RT-PCR used HTBI primers, followed by a second-round multiplex PCR. One entry per CDR3 protein results from TCRdb running MiXCR on the multiplex PCR reads. In the table there are around 590,000 distinct CDR3 sequences, roughly 39% of which are singletons. The specimen was peripheral blood or thyroid tissue (not recorded which). The chain carries TRBV29-1 and TRBJ2-7; unclear D gene. This receptor was taken from an adult man with Graves' hyperthyroidism. This CDR3 reads CSVVVDGNEQYF. CDR3 DNA: TGCAGCGTTGTTGTGGACGGAAACGAGCAGTACTTC.